These 11 T cell receptor beta chains share one sample of origin, sequenced in a study of lung T cells in sarcoidosis with Löfgren's syndrome. One entry per CDR3 protein results from TCRdb running MiXCR on the reads. The data contain some 19,000 distinct CDR3 sequences, around 20% of them singletons. Sequencing was carried out using CD4+ T cells from bronchoalveolar lavage. These receptors originate from a human donor with sarcoidosis (Löfgren's syndrome or another form), or a control subject (not recorded which).

By share of the sample, this clonotype is medium-sized. The CDR3 DNA sequence: TGTGCCAGCAGTCTACTATACACCGGGGAGCTGTTTTTT. Translated, it gives CASSLLYTGELFF. The chain employs TRBV27 and TRBJ2-2; D gene ambiguous. The germline CDR1 and CDR2 sequences are MNHEY and SMNVEV (reference sequence). V lost 5 bases and J lost 3, with 7 bases in between. This CDR3 has 13 residues.

This clonotype was found many times. The rearrangement joins TRBV29-1 to TRBJ2-1, with a weak D call TRBD2 (6 bases). The V end was cut by 8 bases, the J end by 4 bases, with 15 bases between. CDR1 SQVTM and CDR2 ANQGSEA come from the germline V gene. The CDR3 loop spans 13 amino acids. CDR3 sequence: CSTPGSGYNEQFF. The DNA of the CDR3 is TGCAGCACTCCTGGTAGCGGATACAATGAGCAGTTCTTC.

A note on this clonotype: Given a much more abundant clone one base away, this may be a read error. The chain uses TRBV6-2 or TRBV6-3 and TRBJ2-7, with D hard to call. Per germline, CDR1 MNHEY and CDR2 SVGEGT. This CDR3 contains 13 residues. V lost 7 bases, J lost 3 bases, and 13 bases lay in between. CDR3 region: CASTPELHYEQYF. CDR3 coding DNA: TGTGCCAGCACCCCGGAACTACACTACGAGCAGTACTTC.

Note on this clonotype: A much larger clonotype is one base distant, so this may be a read error. The chain couples TRBV6-2 or TRBV6-3 to TRBJ2-7, with 9 bases that match TRBD2. CDR1 and CDR2 (germline): MNHEY, SVGEGT. The length of the CDR3 is 15 residues. As DNA, the CDR3 is TGTGCCATCAGTGGTTTCGCGGGGGGGTCCCACGAGCAGTACTTC. Translation gives CAISGFAGGSHEQYF.

There are many counts of this clonotype. V is TRBV4-3 and J is TRBJ2-7; no clear D gene. This CDR3 region has 13 residues. Germline lookup yields CDR1 LGHNA and CDR2 YSLEER. V lost 0 bases, J lost 3 bases, and 6 bases lay in between. CDR3 protein: CASSQDLNYEQYF. The CDR3 DNA follows: TGCGCCAGCAGCCAAGATCTGAACTACGAGCAGTACTTC.

At least ten counts were recorded for this clonotype. CDR3: CASSPRTTEAFF. DNA for the CDR3: TGTGCCAGCTCACCTAGGACCACTGAAGCTTTCTTT. V gene TRBV18 combines with J gene TRBJ1-1; D not resolved. Looked up from germline, CDR1 is KGHSH and CDR2 is LQKENI. This CDR3 is 12 amino acids long. Trimming took 3 bases from V and 4 from J, leaving 6 bases between them.

V usage is TRBV9 and J usage is TRBJ1-1; tentative D call: TRBD1 (5 bases). Trimming stripped 0 bases from V and 0 bases from J, with 9 bases between. Per germline, CDR1 SGDLS and CDR2 YYNGEE. The CDR3 covers 15 residues. Written as DNA, the CDR3 is TGTGCCAGCAGCGTAGATAGGACAATGAACACTGAAGCTTTCTTT. Protein: CASSVDRTMNTEAFF. Full variable domain (remainder filled in from reference TRBV9 and TRBJ1-1): DSGVTQTPKHLITATGQRVTLRCSPRSGDLSVYWYQQSLDQGLQFLIQYYNGEERAKGNILERFSAQQFPDLHSELNLSSLELGDSALYFCASSVDRTMNTEAFFGQGTRLTVV.

This clonotype occurred a few times. The chain has TRBV5-1 and TRBJ1-6; D may be TRBD1 (6 bases). The ends were cut back, 0 bases at V and 8 bases at J, with 12 bases in the middle. This CDR3 has 15 residues. CDR1 and CDR2 (germline): SGHRS, YFSETQ. For the CDR3, the DNA is TGCGCCAGCAGCTTGGTTTCCAGGGGTGATTCACCCCTCCACTTT. This translates into CASSLVSRGDSPLHF. Combining the CDR3 with reference TRBV5-1 and TRBJ1-6 gives the whole variable domain KAGVTQTPRYLIKTRGQQVTLSCSPISGHRSVSWYQQTPGQGLQFLFEYFSETQRNKGNFPGRFSGRQFSNSRSEMNVSTLELGDSALYLCASSLVSRGDSPLHFGNGTRLTVT.

This clonotype was counted once. One end of the junction fails to match germline, which may point to a read error. The chain recombines TRBV18 with TRBJ2-1; D is ambiguous. CDR3 length: 17 residues. Germline lookup yields CDR1 KGHSH and CDR2 LQKENI. This CDR3 reads CASSPLADASSYNEQFF. In DNA, the CDR3 is TGTGCCAGCTCACCACTGGCAGATGCAAGCTCCTACAATGAACAGTTCTTC.

This chain connects TRBV3-1 to TRBJ2-7, with D uncertain. In germline, CDR1 is LGHDT, CDR2 YNNKEL (reference sequence). V was pared by 2 bases and J by 5 bases, with 7 bases between. The CDR3 covers 12 residues. This chain's CDR3 is CASSQIFDEQYF. Here the CDR3 DNA reads TGTGCCAGCAGCCAAATATTTGACGAGCAGTACTTC.

This clonotype was observed a few times. The genes are TRBV5-5 and TRBJ1-5, with D uncertain. CDR1 and CDR2 (germline): SGHKS, YYEKEE (reference sequence). The CDR3 extends over 13 amino acids. Trimming stripped 4 bases from V and 0 bases from J, with 5 bases between. CDR3 region: CASSPDSNQPQHF. The CDR3 DNA sequence: TGTGCCAGCAGCCCTGATAGCAATCAGCCCCAGCATTTT.